This T cell receptor beta chain is drawn from a study of CD8+ T cells in alopecia areata. The length of the CDR3 is 17 residues. Germline CDR1 reads SQVTM; CDR2 reads ANQGSEA. V dropped 5 bases and J dropped 4; count of bases not matched to a gene: 19. cDNA serving as the sequencing template came from extracted, reverse transcribed RNA. The repertoire was sequenced with immunoSEQ multiplex PCR; TCRdb's copy has only in-frame clones and lacks some. Of approximately 150,000 clones detected, around 64% appear once; the ten largest clones hold around 10%. The material was CD8+ T cells sorted from blood, obtained at week 0. The TCR sequence derives from a human donor with alopecia areata. The chain employs TRBV29-1 and TRBJ1-1; 7 nucleotides match TRBD1. Here the CDR3 reads CSVPWAGTATWGTEAFF. The CDR3 DNA sequence: TGCAGCGTTCCGTGGGCCGGGACAGCCACCTGGGGCACTGAAGCTTTCTTT.